A selection of T cell receptor beta chains follows, all from one sample in a study of shared clonotypes between healthy human individuals. Using immunoSEQ multiplex PCR, the repertoire was profiled, and TCRdb retains in-frame clones only, with some absent. In the table there are about 470,000 clones, around 79% of which are singletons. The specimen sequenced was PBMCs. These receptors were taken from a woman aged 35 to 49 in good health. Some clones in this sample may be carry-over from other donors' samples. CDR3s include the opening cysteine and the closing phenylalanine or tryptophan. D genes are given only for firm matches. The size entry is marked missing in some rows and otherwise reads once, few, many or a size class.

v_call,d_call,clone_size,j_call,cdr3_aa,cdr3_nt
TRBV27,.,.,TRBJ1-2,CASSRDGASSYGYTF,TGTGCCAGCAGCCGCGACGGGGCCTCCAGCTATGGCTACACCTTC
TRBV7-2,TRBD1,few,TRBJ1-2,CASSRGTAQLGGYTF,TGTGCCAGCAGCCGTGGGACAGCCCAATTGGGGGGCTACACCTTC
TRBV28,.,.,TRBJ2-4,CASSFNEGVSIQYF,TGTGCCAGCAGTTTCAACGAGGGGGTCTCCATTCAGTACTTC
TRBV13,.,.,TRBJ2-1,CASSLQDEQFF,TGTGCCAGCAGCTTACAGGATGAGCAGTTCTTC
TRBV5-1,TRBD1,.,TRBJ2-7,CASSQLGTAPYEQYF,TGCGCCAGCAGCCAGCTCGGGACAGCACCCTACGAGCAGTACTTC
TRBV4-3,.,many,TRBJ2-5,CASSQGTASGQETQYF,TGCGCCAGCAGCCAAGGGACAGCGAGCGGGCAAGAGACCCAGTACTTC
TRBV28,TRBD2,.,TRBJ2-7,CASSPHSGRVYEQYF,TGTGCCAGCAGCCCCCACAGCGGGAGGGTTTACGAGCAGTACTTC
TRBV9,.,.,TRBJ2-7,CASSVAGAYINEQYF,TGTGCCAGCAGCGTAGCGGGAGCCTATATCAACGAGCAGTACTTC
TRBV6-1,TRBD1,few,TRBJ2-7,CASSEWGQGSYEQYF,TGTGCCAGCAGTGAATGGGGACAGGGCTCCTACGAGCAGTACTTC
TRBV2,TRBD2,.,TRBJ2-2,CASSDVAGGTGELFF,TGTGCCAGCAGCGATGTTGCCGGGGGGACCGGGGAGCTGTTTTTT
TRBV7-2,.,few,TRBJ1-5,CASSLGSGYSNQPQHF,TGTGCCAGCAGCTTAGGCTCGGGGTATAGCAATCAGCCCCAGCATTTT
TRBV6-5,.,.,TRBJ1-6,CASRAELSSPLHF,TGTGCCAGCAGGGCTGAACTGTCTTCACCCCTCCACTTT
TRBV18,TRBD1,.,TRBJ1-1,CASSLDRDRDTEAFF,TGTGCCAGCTCACTCGACCGGGACAGGGATACTGAAGCTTTCTTT
TRBV2,.,.,TRBJ1-2,CASSDRRNYGYTF,TGTGCCAGCAGTGATCGAAGAAACTATGGCTACACCTTC
TRBV9,.,.,TRBJ2-3,CASSFRTDFTDTQYF,TGTGCCAGCAGCTTCCGGACAGATTTCACAGATACGCAGTATTTT
TRBV7-7,TRBD1,.,TRBJ2-1,CASSWDRVPYNEQFF,TGTGCCAGCAGCTGGGACAGGGTCCCCTACAATGAGCAGTTCTTC